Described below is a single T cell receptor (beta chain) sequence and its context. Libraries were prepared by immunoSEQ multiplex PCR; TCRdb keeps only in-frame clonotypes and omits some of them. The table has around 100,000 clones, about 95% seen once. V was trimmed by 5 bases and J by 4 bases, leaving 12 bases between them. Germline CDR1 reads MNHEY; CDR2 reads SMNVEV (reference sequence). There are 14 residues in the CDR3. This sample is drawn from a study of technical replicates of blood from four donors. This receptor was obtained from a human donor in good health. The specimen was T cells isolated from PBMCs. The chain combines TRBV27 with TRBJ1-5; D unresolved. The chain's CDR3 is CASSELNSNQPQHF. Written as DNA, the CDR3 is TGTGCCAGCAGTGAGCTCAATTCTAATCAGCCCCAGCATTTT.